Shown below are 17 T cell receptor beta chains from a single sample sequenced in a study of identical twins. TCRdb called the 5' RACE reads again in MiXCR, with one record for every CDR3 protein. Among around 95,000 distinct CDR3 sequences listed, around 5.5% were seen once. Sequencing was carried out using memory T cells sorted from blood. The receptors originated from a woman between 45 and 60 years old in good health.

This clonotype was observed at least ten times. The chain links TRBV12-3 or TRBV12-4 to TRBJ1-3; D is perhaps TRBD1 (6 bases). Trimming took 7 bases from V and 2 from J, leaving 12 bases between them. CDR3 length: 14 residues. The CDR3 is CASTPQGAGNTIYF. CDR3 DNA sequence: TGTGCCAGCACTCCACAGGGAGCTGGAAACACCATATATTTT.

The chain couples TRBV5-4 to TRBJ1-4, with 10 bases fitting TRBD1. Germline values: CDR1 SGHNT, CDR2 YYREEE (reference sequence). This CDR3 has 15 amino acids. J lost 8 bases, V lost 4 bases, and 8 bases had no gene match. This CDR3 reads CASSPGTGDEEKLFF. The DNA for the CDR3 is TGTGCCAGCAGCCCAGGGACAGGGGATGAGGAAAAACTGTTTTTT.

In its sample, this clonotype was seen many times. The chain recombines TRBV5-5 with TRBJ2-1; D possibly corresponds to TRBD1 (6 bases). In germline, CDR1 is SGHKS, CDR2 YYEKEE (reference sequence). V was pared by 4 bases and J by 6 bases, with 11 bases between. CDR3 length: 13 amino acids. CDR3 sequence (DNA): TGTGCCAGCAGCCATGGACAGCCCAATGAGCAGTTCTTC. Amino acid sequence: CASSHGQPNEQFF.

This clonotype showed up just a few times. V and J are TRBV24-1 and TRBJ1-5; D is ambiguous. CDR1 KGHDR and CDR2 SFDVKD come from the germline V gene. The CDR3 is 14 amino acids. The ends were cut back, 5 bases at V and 1 base at J, with 8 bases in the middle. The CDR3 sequence: CATSATGSNQPQHF. CDR3 DNA: TGTGCCACCAGTGCAACGGGAAGCAATCAGCCCCAGCATTTT.

This clonotype was picked up many times. The chain uses TRBV20-1 and TRBJ2-1, with D unresolved. V dropped 2 bases and J dropped 9 bases, with 5 bases sitting between them. Germline V gene lookup returns CDR1 DFQATT and CDR2 SNEGSKA (reference sequence). The CDR3 loop spans 10 amino acids. CDR3 coding DNA: TGCAGTGCTAGAAGGACTGAGCAGTTCTTC. Its protein product is CSARRTEQFF.

This clonotype was counted at least ten times. V gene TRBV7-2 combines with J gene TRBJ2-1; the match to TRBD2 covers 8 bases. The CDR3 has 13 residues. Germline assignment: CDR1 SGHTA and CDR2 FQGNSA. Trimming took 1 base from V and 14 from J; bases not matched to a gene: 7. The CDR3 coding sequence is TGTGCCAGCAGCTTAGGATCCGGGAGGGCCAAGTTCTTC. Translating it yields CASSLGSGRAKFF.

This clonotype has at least ten counts. The V call is TRBV20-1, the J call TRBJ1-1; tentatively, D is TRBD1 (6 bases). V lost 6 bases to trimming and J lost 4 bases, with 12 bases between them. The CDR3 contains 12 residues. Germline CDR1 reads DFQATT; CDR2 reads SNEGSKA (reference sequence). The CDR3 DNA reads TGCAGTGCCAAGGACAGTTTCACTGAAGCTTTCTTT. Its translation is CSAKDSFTEAFF.

This clonotype showed up many times. The rearrangement joins TRBV10-1 to TRBJ2-1; D ambiguous. The V end was cut by 8 bases, the J end by 10 bases, with 27 bases between. The length of the CDR3 is 16 residues. CDR1 and CDR2 from the germline V gene are WNHNN and SYGVQD (reference sequence). The CDR3 coding sequence is TGCGCCAGCCTCAGCCCCACGCAACTACCCGATTACGAGCAGTTCTTC. This sequence encodes CASLSPTQLPDYEQFF.

The chain is built from TRBV24-1 and TRBJ2-5; 14 bases map to TRBD2. This CDR3 contains 17 residues. The germline CDR1 and CDR2 sequences are KGHDR and SFDVKD. With V trimmed by 3 bases and J by 5 bases, 7 bases remained unmatched. CDR3 bases: TGTGCCACCAGTGATCCGGGGACTAGCGGGAGTTTGGAGACCCAGTACTTC. Its translation: CATSDPGTSGSLETQYF.

The chain joins TRBV19 to TRBJ2-1, with D unresolved. The V gene's germline CDR1 is LNHDA and CDR2 SQIVND (reference sequence). Deletions cut 5 bases from V and 6 bases from J, with 5 bases between. This CDR3 spans 11 amino acids. Written as DNA, the CDR3 is TGTGCCAGTAGTGATTTCAATGAGCAGTTCTTC. It encodes CASSDFNEQFF.

This clonotype has ten or more counts. V and J are TRBV5-1 and TRBJ2-1; D uncertain. This CDR3 region has 12 residues. With 2 bases removed from V and 9 bases from J, the gap between germline ends came to 9 bases. Germline V gives CDR1 SGHRS, CDR2 YFSETQ. Here the CDR3 reads CASSLSVAEQFF. The DNA for the CDR3 is TGCGCCAGCAGCTTATCGGTTGCTGAGCAGTTCTTC.

The V and J genes are TRBV19 and TRBJ1-2, with TRBD1 matching 10 bases. The germline CDR1 and CDR2 sequences are LNHDA and SQIVND (reference sequence). The V segment lost 4 bases and the J segment 4 bases; nucleotides outside the gene matches: 6. The CDR3 is 15 residues long. CDR3 DNA: TGTGCCAGTAGTACGGGACAGGGGAGGCGCTATGGCTACACCTTC. It encodes CASSTGQGRRYGYTF.

This clonotype was seen repeatedly, ten times or more. This chain uses TRBV4-1 with TRBJ2-5, with 10 bases fitting TRBD1. This CDR3 spans 15 amino acids. V dropped 1 base and J dropped 7; count of bases not matched to a gene: 6. Germline assignment: CDR1 MGHRA and CDR2 YSYEKL. The CDR3 protein is CASSQGAGQGTTQYF. CDR3 nucleotides: TGCGCCAGCAGCCAAGGAGCGGGACAGGGGACGACCCAGTACTTC.

This clonotype has a count of ten or more. The CDR3 loop is CASSQDGTGVDEQYF. CDR3 DNA: TGTGCCAGCAGCCAAGACGGGACAGGGGTTGACGAGCAGTACTTC. This chain connects TRBV14 to TRBJ2-7; TRBD1 agrees at 10 bases. Germline V CDR1 and CDR2: SGHDN, FVKESK. The CDR3 runs 15 residues. The V segment lost 0 bases and the J segment 5 bases; nucleotides outside the gene matches: 4.

V gene TRBV7-8 combines with J gene TRBJ1-2; possible D gene TRBD1, 6 bases. The CDR3 runs 15 residues. Germline V CDR1 and CDR2: SGHVS, FQNEAQ. With 4 bases removed from V and 4 bases from J, the gap between germline ends came to 16 bases. DNA for the CDR3: TGTGCCAGCAGCTCAGACCAACAGGGATTCTATGGCTACACCTTC. Encoded protein: CASSSDQQGFYGYTF.

This clonotype was seen at least ten times. V usage is TRBV24-1 and J usage is TRBJ2-1; 11 bases align to TRBD2. The CDR3 is 15 residues long. Looked up from germline, CDR1 is KGHDR and CDR2 is SFDVKD. After removal of 4 bases from V and 4 bases from J, the junction contained 2 bases not matched to a gene. The CDR3, as DNA: TGTGCCACCAGTGACCTAGCGGGAGGTTACAATGAGCAGTTCTTC. Encoded protein: CATSDLAGGYNEQFF.

As regards this clonotype: A read error is possible here, since a much larger clone lies one base away. This chain connects TRBV20-1 to TRBJ2-7; 11 bases line up with TRBD2. There are 14 residues in the CDR3. Germline V gene sequence: CDR1 DFQATT, CDR2 SNEGSKA (reference sequence). The CDR3 nucleotides read TGCGGTGCTAGGGCTAGCGGGAGGACCTACGAGCAGTACTTC. Translating it yields CGARASGRTYEQYF.